The clone carrying this T cell receptor (beta chain) came up a few times. What it binds is not known. At one of its ends the junction is not consistent with the germline gene, which may arise from a read error. The data stem from a study of T cells in Graves' hyperthyroidism and ophthalmopathy. On the study more broadly: Before treatment of any kind, peripheral blood was taken at initial diagnosis. Findings and caveats of the study: Blood also showed most of the thyroid clonotypes that were expanded above 0.001.

Ophthalmopathy patients all had a Clinical Activity Score of at least 3, a NOSPECS grade of at least 4 and disease under 3 months old. RNA transcripts were the template for amplifying TCR beta CDR3 regions. The HTBI primer set was used in a first-round RT-PCR of the TCR CDR3. TCRdb used MiXCR to reprocess the multiplex PCR reads, holding one entry per CDR3 protein. The table records 500,000 to 800,000 distinct CDR3 sequences, about 15% of them present only once. Germline CDR1 SGHNT, CDR2 YENEEA. The CDR3 totals 15 residues. J is TRBJ2-2 and V is TRBV11-3; a possible D gene is TRBD2 (7 bases). The sequence was collected from a woman aged 45 to 65 with Graves' ophthalmopathy. Sequenced material: blood. The CDR3 sequence: CACSFGGAGTGELFF. The CDR3 bases are TGTGCCTGCAGCTTTGGGGGGGCGGGTACCGGGGAGCTGTTTTTT.